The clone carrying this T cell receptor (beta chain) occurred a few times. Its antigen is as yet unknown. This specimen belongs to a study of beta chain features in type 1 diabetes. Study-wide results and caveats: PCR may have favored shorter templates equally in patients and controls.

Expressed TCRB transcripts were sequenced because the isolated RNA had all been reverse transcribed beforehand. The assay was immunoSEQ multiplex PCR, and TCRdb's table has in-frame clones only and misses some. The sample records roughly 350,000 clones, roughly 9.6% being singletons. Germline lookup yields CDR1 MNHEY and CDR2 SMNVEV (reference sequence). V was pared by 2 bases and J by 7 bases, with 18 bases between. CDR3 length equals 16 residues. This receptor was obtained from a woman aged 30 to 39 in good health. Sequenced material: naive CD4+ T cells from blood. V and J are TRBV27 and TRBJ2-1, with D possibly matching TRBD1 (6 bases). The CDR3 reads CASSLVGAAFRNEQFF. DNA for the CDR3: TGTGCCAGCAGTTTAGTGGGGGCAGCATTTCGGAATGAGCAGTTCTTC.